This T cell receptor beta chain was recovered during a study of regulatory dendritic cells for organ transplantation. Study-wide points: Between individuals, the alloreactive memory CD8+ T cell pool differed considerably.

Trimming took off 4 bases at V and 0 bases at J, with 6 bases between the two ends. Per germline, CDR1 MNHEY and CDR2 SVGAGI. The CDR3 length is 13 residues. Turning to this clone: Its target is not known.

Allogeneic regulatory or mature dendritic cells were co-cultured for 5 days with CFSE-labeled sorted T cells at 1:10. CD4+ or CD8+ T cells were sorted as naive CD45RA+ or memory CD45RO+. The table came from immunoSEQ multiplex PCR; TCRdb's copy has only in-frame clones and leaves some out. This sample has roughly 20,000 clones, with 70% to 90% found just once. The receptor was isolated from a human donor in good health. The sequencing sample was made of naive CD4+ T cells from blood cultured with regulatory dendritic cells. Sample subset: CD45RA+ naive T cells. This chain uses TRBV6-5 with TRBJ1-1; D is uncertain. The CDR3 DNA reads as TGTGCCAGCAGTTGGACGTTGAACACTGAAGCTTTCTTT. Protein sequence: CASSWTLNTEAFF.